This is a list of T cell receptor beta chains from one sample in a study of cytomegalovirus exposure and HLA in healthy donors. The data were produced by immunoSEQ multiplex PCR, yet TCRdb's version contains in-frame clones alone and is incomplete. Here the sample spans 170,000 or so clones, roughly 78% being singletons. The sequenced material came from PBMCs. The source of these receptors is a woman aged 40-49 years in good health and CMV-seronegative. Each CDR3 is given with its conserved first and last residue. A D gene is named only where the DNA matches it firmly. Some rows have no size entry. The others give once, few or many, or a class for an expanded clone.

>-|TRBJ1-6|15|TRBV6-5|few
CASSARGKGSSPLHF
TGTGCCAGCAGTGCACGCGGGAAAGGGAGTTCACCCCTCCACTTT
>-|TRBJ1-3|13|TRBV7-9|-
CASSLYSGNTIYF
TGTGCCAGCAGCTTATATTCCGGAAACACCATATATTTT
>TRBD1|TRBJ2-3|17|TRBV19|few
CARPSRRGPEGTDTQYF
TGTGCCAGACCCTCCCGAAGGGGGCCGGAGGGCACAGATACGCAGTATTTT
>-|TRBJ2-7|12|TRBV27|once
CASSSQVYEQYF
TGTGCCAGCAGTTCACAGGTTTACGAGCAGTACTTC
>TRBD1|TRBJ2-1|15|TRBV5-8|-
CASSFRGQGLNEQFF
TGTGCCAGCAGCTTTAGGGGACAGGGGTTGAATGAGCAGTTCTTC
>-|TRBJ1-6|15|TRBV11-2|-
CASSLAPGVNSPLHF
TGTGCCAGCAGCTTAGCCCCCGGGGTAAATTCACCCCTCCACTTT
>-|TRBJ2-5|14|TRBV7-9|-
CASSRRGPGETQYF
TGTGCCAGCAGCCGACGTGGCCCGGGTGAGACCCAGTACTTC
>-|TRBJ1-1|13|TRBV6-5|-
CASIWGGNTEAFF
TGTGCCAGCATCTGGGGAGGGAACACTGAAGCTTTCTTT
>-|TRBJ2-3|14|TRBV5-8|-
CASSLGGTGDTQYF
TGTGCCAGCAGCTTGGGTGGGACTGGAGATACGCAGTATTTT
>-|TRBJ2-7|15|TRBV6-1|-
CASSLGFGDSYEQYF
TGTGCCAGCAGTTTGGGTTTCGGTGACTCCTACGAGCAGTACTTC
>TRBD1|TRBJ1-4|16|TRBV7-9|-
CASSLGQGASREKLFF
TGTGCCAGCAGCTTGGGACAGGGAGCCTCACGGGAAAAACTGTTTTTT
>TRBD2|TRBJ2-3|14|TRBV6-5|-
CASSYDGGATTQYF
TGTGCCAGCAGTTATGACGGGGGGGCGACTACGCAGTATTTT
>TRBD1|TRBJ2-1|15|TRBV5-1|-
CASSLQGAENNEQFF
TGCGCCAGCAGCTTACAGGGGGCGGAGAACAATGAGCAGTTCTTC
>TRBD2|TRBJ2-5|16|TRBV9|-
CASSVSGGASVETQYF
TGTGCCAGCAGCGTATCGGGAGGGGCCAGCGTGGAGACCCAGTACTTC
>-|TRBJ1-4|16|TRBV27|-
CASSFRPGHSNEKLFF
TGTGCCAGCAGTTTCCGTCCGGGACACTCTAATGAAAAACTGTTTTTT
>-|TRBJ1-1|16|TRBV6-5|-
CASSYSSGLLNTEAFF
TGTGCCAGCAGTTACTCGAGCGGTCTACTAAACACTGAAGCTTTCTTT
>-|TRBJ1-2|15|TRBV19|few
CASKAARGIDYGYTF
TGTGCCAGCAAAGCGGCGAGGGGGATTGACTATGGCTACACCTTC
>TRBD1|TRBJ1-2|16|TRBV5-1|-
CASSLALQGNRVGYTF
TGCGCCAGCAGCTTGGCACTACAGGGGAATCGGGTCGGCTACACCTTC
>-|TRBJ2-7|15|TRBV29-1|-
CSVTQQGRKAYEQYF
TGCAGCGTCACTCAACAGGGGAGGAAGGCCTACGAGCAGTACTTC
>-|TRBJ2-5|17|TRBV7-6|-
CASSPPDALALLKAQYF
TGTGCCAGCAGCCCACCTGACGCCCTAGCCCTCCTGAAGGCCCAGTACTTC
>-|TRBJ1-1|14|TRBV6-1|-
CASSESGGWGEAFF
TGTGCCAGCAGTGAATCGGGGGGGTGGGGTGAAGCTTTCTTT
>TRBD1|TRBJ1-3|14|TRBV5-6|-
CASSLTGGGNTIYF
TGTGCCAGCAGCTTAACAGGGGGTGGAAACACCATATATTTT
>TRBD1|TRBJ1-4|15|TRBV9|-
CASSGQTGLNEKLFF
TGTGCCAGCAGCGGGCAGACAGGGCTAAATGAAAAACTGTTTTTT
>TRBD2|TRBJ2-7|14|TRBV6-5|once
CASSYSGGGYEQYF
TGTGCCAGCAGTTACTCGGGGGGGGGTTACGAGCAGTACTTC
>TRBD1|TRBJ1-5|15|TRBV25-1|-
CASSDATGDNQPQHF
TGTGCCAGCAGTGATGCCACAGGGGACAATCAGCCCCAGCATTTT
>TRBD1|TRBJ1-1|14|TRBV6-1|once
CASSNEGQGTEAFF
TGTGCCAGCAGCAACGAGGGACAGGGCACTGAAGCTTTCTTT
>-|TRBJ1-1|14|TRBV7-3|-
CASSFGGEIIEAFF
TGTGCCAGCAGCTTTGGGGGCGAGATCATTGAAGCTTTCTTT
>TRBD1|TRBJ1-5|15|TRBV9|-
CASSATGYNNQPQHF
TGTGCCAGCAGCGCGACAGGGTATAACAATCAGCCCCAGCATTTT
>TRBD2|TRBJ2-2|17|TRBV9|-
CASSSSVAGGNTGELFF
TGTGCCAGCAGCTCCTCGGTAGCGGGGGGGAACACCGGGGAGCTGTTTTTT
>-|TRBJ2-1|13|TRBV19|-
CASSISTSNEQFF
TGTGCCAGTAGTATTTCGACAAGCAATGAGCAGTTCTTC
>TRBD1|TRBJ2-7|16|TRBV7-2|once
CASSSQAGTASYEQYF
TGTGCCAGCAGCTCCCAGGCCGGGACAGCGTCCTACGAGCAGTACTTC
>TRBD1|TRBJ1-1|16|TRBV5-6|-
CASSFRDRDRTVEAFF
TGTGCCAGCAGCTTTAGGGACCGGGACAGGACGGTTGAAGCTTTCTTT
>-|TRBJ2-2|13|TRBV14|few
CASSHIARGELFF
TGTGCCAGCAGCCATATAGCGCGAGGGGAGCTGTTTTTT
>-|TRBJ1-3|15|TRBV28|-
CASSTTAISGNTIYF
TGTGCCAGCAGTACTACGGCAATCTCTGGAAACACCATATATTTT
>-|TRBJ1-2|13|TRBV5-6|-
CASSLRGSYGYTF
TGTGCCAGCAGCTTACGGGGTAGCTATGGCTACACCTTC
>TRBD1|TRBJ1-2|13|TRBV7-9|few
CASSSTGNYGYTF
TGTGCCAGCAGCTCGACAGGGAACTATGGCTACACCTTC
>TRBD1|TRBJ1-5|14|TRBV6-4|-
CASSRDRGNQPQHF
TGTGCCAGCAGCCGGGACAGGGGGAATCAGCCCCAGCATTTT
>TRBD1|TRBJ2-7|18|TRBV5-6|-
CASSLRQGATINSYEQYF
TGTGCCAGCAGCTTGAGGCAGGGGGCCACAATTAACTCCTACGAGCAGTACTTC
>TRBD1|TRBJ1-4|15|TRBV15|-
CATSRADRVGEKLFF
TGTGCCACCAGCAGAGCCGACAGGGTGGGTGAAAAACTGTTTTTT
>TRBD1|TRBJ1-1|15|TRBV28|-
CASRTLKGAHTEAFF
TGTGCCAGCAGGACCCTTAAGGGGGCTCACACTGAAGCTTTCTTT
>TRBD1|TRBJ2-3|16|TRBV15|-
CATSRLDRASADTQYF
TGTGCCACCAGCAGACTGGACAGGGCGTCCGCAGATACGCAGTATTTT
>-|TRBJ2-5|12|TRBV29-1|-
CSVPGMRQTQYF
TGCAGCGTTCCAGGGATGAGGCAGACCCAGTACTTC
>-|TRBJ2-5|15|TRBV21-1|-
CASSKVFAGSETQYF
TGTGCCAGCAGCAAAGTCTTTGCAGGTTCAGAGACCCAGTACTTC
>TRBD1|TRBJ1-6|13|TRBV13|-
CASEGQGRSPLHF
TGTGCCAGCGAGGGACAGGGACGTTCACCCCTCCACTTT
>-|TRBJ2-5|14|TRBV7-2|-
CASSLRGAQETQYF
TGTGCCAGCAGCTTAAGGGGCGCCCAAGAGACCCAGTACTTC
>-|TRBJ1-4|14|TRBV6-4|-
CASSASHTNEKLFF
TGTGCCAGCAGTGCCTCCCATACTAATGAAAAACTGTTTTTT
>-|TRBJ1-1|13|TRBV6-4|-
CASSLRPNTEAFF
TGTGCCAGCAGTCTCAGGCCGAACACTGAAGCTTTCTTT